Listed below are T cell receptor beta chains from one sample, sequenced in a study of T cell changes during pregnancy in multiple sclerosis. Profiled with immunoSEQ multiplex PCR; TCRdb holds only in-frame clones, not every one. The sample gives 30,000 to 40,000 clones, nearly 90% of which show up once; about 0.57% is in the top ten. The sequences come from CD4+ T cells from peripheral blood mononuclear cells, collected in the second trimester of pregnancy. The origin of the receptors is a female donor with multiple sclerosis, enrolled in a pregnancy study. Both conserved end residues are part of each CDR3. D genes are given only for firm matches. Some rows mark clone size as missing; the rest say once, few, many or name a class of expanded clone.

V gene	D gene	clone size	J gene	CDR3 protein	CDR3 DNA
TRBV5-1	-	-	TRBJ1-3	CASSPGLGSGNTIYF	TGCGCCAGCAGCCCCGGCCTAGGCTCTGGAAACACCATATATTTT
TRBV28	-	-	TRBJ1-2	CASSTVNYGYTF	TGTGCCAGCAGTACAGTTAACTATGGCTACACCTTC
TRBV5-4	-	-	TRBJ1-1	CASSPVTRRGNTEAFF	TGTGCCAGCAGCCCCGTGACGAGGCGGGGGAACACTGAAGCTTTCTTT
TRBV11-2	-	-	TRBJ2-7	CASSLEIGGYEQYF	TGTGCCAGCAGCTTAGAAATCGGGGGCTACGAGCAGTACTTC
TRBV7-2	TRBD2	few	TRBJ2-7	CASSSQAGGPGYEQYF	TGTGCCAGCAGCTCCCAAGCGGGAGGGCCAGGATACGAGCAGTACTTC
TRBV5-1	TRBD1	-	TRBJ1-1	CASSLEETGVNTEAFF	TGCGCCAGCAGCTTGGAGGAGACAGGGGTCAACACTGAAGCTTTCTTT
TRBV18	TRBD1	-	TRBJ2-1	CASSPVLGQGSSQLNEQFF	TGTGCCAGCTCACCGGTACTGGGACAGGGGTCCTCCCAGTTGAATGAGCAGTTCTTC
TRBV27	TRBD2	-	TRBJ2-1	CASIGLARDNEQFF	TGTGCCAGCATCGGACTAGCGCGAGACAATGAGCAGTTCTTC
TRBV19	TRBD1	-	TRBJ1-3	CASSNRGSSPGNTIYF	TGTGCCAGTAGTAACAGGGGGTCTTCGCCTGGAAACACCATATATTTT
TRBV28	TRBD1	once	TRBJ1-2	CASSPTGGVGYTF	TGTGCCAGCAGCCCGACAGGGGGGGTAGGCTACACCTTC
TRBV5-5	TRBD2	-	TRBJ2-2	CASSLGSGSTGELFF	TGTGCCAGCAGCTTAGGTAGCGGGAGTACCGGGGAGCTGTTTTTT
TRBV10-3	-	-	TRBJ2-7	CAIREGAGEQYF	TGTGCCATCAGGGAAGGGGCGGGAGAGCAGTACTTC
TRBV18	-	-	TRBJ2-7	CASSPRALGEQYF	TGTGCCAGCTCACCACGGGCACTAGGCGAGCAGTACTTC
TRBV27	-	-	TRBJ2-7	CASSPSVGPYEQYF	TGTGCCAGCAGCCCTAGCGTCGGGCCGTACGAGCAGTACTTC
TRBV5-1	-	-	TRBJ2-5	CASSLVFEETQYF	TGCGCCAGCAGCTTGGTCTTCGAAGAGACCCAGTACTTC
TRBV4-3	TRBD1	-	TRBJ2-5	CASSLNTGTGVGETQYF	TGCGCCAGCAGCCTTAATACCGGGACAGGGGTCGGAGAGACCCAGTACTTC
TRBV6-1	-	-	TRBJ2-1	CATNSYNEQFF	TGTGCCACAAACTCCTACAATGAGCAGTTCTTC
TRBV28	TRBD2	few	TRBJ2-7	CASGGGGFLSYEQYF	TGTGCCAGCGGGGGCGGGGGGTTTTTATCCTACGAGCAGTACTTC
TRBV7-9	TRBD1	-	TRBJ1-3	CASSFAGGSGNTIYF	TGTGCCAGCAGCTTCGCAGGGGGCTCTGGAAACACCATATATTTT
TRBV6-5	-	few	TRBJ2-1	CASRYLGAKTYNEQFF	TGTGCCAGCAGATACCTAGGGGCCAAGACCTACAATGAGCAGTTCTTC
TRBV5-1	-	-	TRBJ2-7	CASSFGVGEQYF	TGCGCCAGCAGCTTCGGTGTCGGCGAGCAGTACTTC
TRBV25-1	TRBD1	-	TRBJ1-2	CASSPRDRGSGYTF	TGTGCCAGCAGTCCGAGGGACAGGGGGAGTGGCTACACCTTC
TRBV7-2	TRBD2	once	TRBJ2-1	CASSSRTSGEQFF	TGTGCCAGCAGCTCAAGGACTAGCGGGGAGCAGTTCTTC
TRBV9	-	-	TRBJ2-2	CASSYPGAFANTGELFF	TGTGCCAGCAGCTACCCAGGGGCGTTCGCGAACACCGGGGAGCTGTTTTTT
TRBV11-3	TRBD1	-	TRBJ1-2	CASSFSSRGRDYGYTF	TGTGCCAGCAGCTTCAGCTCCAGGGGGCGGGACTATGGCTACACCTTC
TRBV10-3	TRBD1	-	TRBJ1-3	CAISVGQAGNTIYF	TGTGCCATCAGTGTGGGACAGGCTGGAAACACCATATATTTT
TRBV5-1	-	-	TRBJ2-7	CASSLNEGAKYEQYF	TGCGCCAGCAGCTTGAACGAAGGGGCGAAATACGAGCAGTACTTC
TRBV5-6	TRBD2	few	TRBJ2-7	CASSFSGLAGGEQYF	TGTGCCAGCAGCTTCTCCGGACTAGCGGGAGGCGAGCAGTACTTC
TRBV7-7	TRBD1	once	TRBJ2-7	CASSIGQGAYEQYF	TGTGCTAGCAGCATTGGACAGGGCGCCTACGAGCAGTACTTC
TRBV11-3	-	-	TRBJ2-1	CASSLRDEQFF	TGTGCCAGCAGCTTACGAGATGAGCAGTTCTTC
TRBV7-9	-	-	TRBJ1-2	CASSLDMGSGYTF	TGTGCCAGCAGCTTAGATATGGGGAGCGGCTACACCTTC
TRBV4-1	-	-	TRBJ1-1	CASSRLNPSQGTGTEAFF	TGCGCCAGCAGCCGCCTCAATCCATCTCAGGGGACGGGAACTGAAGCTTTCTTT
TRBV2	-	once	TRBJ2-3	CASSPGQTGIIRAQYF	TGTGCCAGCAGTCCCGGACAAACCGGAATCATACGTGCGCAGTATTTT
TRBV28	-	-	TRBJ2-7	CASSLAAGLNYYEQYF	TGTGCCAGCAGCCTCGCGGCTGGACTGAACTACTACGAGCAGTACTTC
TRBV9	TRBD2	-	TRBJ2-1	CASSTRGMRISGSSYNEQFF	TGTGCCAGCAGCACCCGAGGTATGAGGATTAGCGGGAGTAGCTACAATGAGCAGTTCTTC
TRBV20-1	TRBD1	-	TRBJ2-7	CSAYRGEQYF	TGCAGTGCCTACAGGGGCGAGCAGTACTTC
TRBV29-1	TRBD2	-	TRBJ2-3	CSVAVGQTSGRSTDAQYF	TGCAGCGTTGCGGTAGGGCAGACTAGCGGACGAAGCACAGATGCGCAGTATTTT
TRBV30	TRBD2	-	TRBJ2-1	CALATSGRVGQFF	TGTGCCTTAGCGACTAGCGGGAGGGTAGGGCAGTTCTTC
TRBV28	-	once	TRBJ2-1	CASTDFYNEQFF	TGTGCCAGCACGGACTTTTACAATGAGCAGTTCTTC
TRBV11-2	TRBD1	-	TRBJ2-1	CASSPAGQATGGEQFF	TGTGCCAGCAGCCCCGCGGGACAGGCAACTGGGGGTGAGCAGTTCTTC
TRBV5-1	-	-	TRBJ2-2	CASSLGSLNTGELFF	TGCGCCAGCAGCTTGGGTTCCCTGAACACCGGGGAGCTGTTTTTT
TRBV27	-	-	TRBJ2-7	CASSPGKGPYEQYF	TGTGCCAGCAGTCCAGGGAAGGGCCCCTACGAGCAGTACTTC
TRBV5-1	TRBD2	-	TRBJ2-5	CASSHGLAGVPGETQYF	TGCGCCAGCAGCCATGGACTAGCGGGAGTTCCAGGGGAGACCCAGTACTTC
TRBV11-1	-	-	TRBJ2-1	CASSPWRDNEQFF	TGTGCCAGCAGCCCTTGGCGGGACAATGAGCAGTTCTTC
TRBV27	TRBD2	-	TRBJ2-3	CASSLGGRARTDTQYF	TGTGCCAGCAGTTTAGGCGGGAGGGCCCGGACAGATACGCAGTATTTT
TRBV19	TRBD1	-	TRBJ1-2	CASSPGAGTGGFNYGYTF	TGTGCCAGTAGTCCCGGTGCCGGGACAGGGGGGTTTAACTATGGCTACACCTTC
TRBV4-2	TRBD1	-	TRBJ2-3	CASSPSQGVLDTQYF	TGTGCCAGCAGCCCGTCACAGGGGGTATTGGATACGCAGTATTTT
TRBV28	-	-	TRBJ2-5	CASSFSREGQPVQETQYF	TGTGCCAGCAGTTTTTCACGAGAAGGACAGCCAGTACAAGAGACCCAGTACTTC